These 14 T cell receptor beta chains came from one sample sequenced in a study of T cells in Graves' hyperthyroidism and ophthalmopathy. The source material, RNA transcripts, was used to amplify TCR beta CDR3 regions. The HTBI primer set drove a first-round RT-PCR of the TCR CDR3. TCRdb re-called the multiplex PCR reads through MiXCR, storing one row per CDR3 protein. The data contain about 270,000 distinct CDR3 sequences, roughly 22% of them singletons. Sequencing used blood. Source of these receptors: a man aged 25-40 years with Graves' ophthalmopathy.

This chain connects TRBV6-1 to TRBJ1-6; a possible D gene is TRBD1 (6 bases). Germline V gives CDR1 MNHNS, CDR2 SASEGT. This CDR3 region has 15 residues. V gave up 6 bases and J gave up 5 bases, with 14 bases separating them. This chain's CDR3 is CASSREGGDNSPLHF. The CDR3, as DNA: TGTGCCAGCAGCCGGGAAGGGGGTGATAATTCACCCCTCCACTTT.

V usage is TRBV12-3 or TRBV12-4 and J usage is TRBJ2-2; weak D call: TRBD2 (6 bases). The V end was cut by 3 bases, the J end by 1 base, with 12 bases between. This CDR3 region has 16 residues. As DNA, the CDR3 is TGTGCCAGCAGTTTGCTAGGAGGGTGGAACACCGGGGAGCTGTTTTTT. Translating gives CASSLLGGWNTGELFF.

The chain carries TRBV10-3 and TRBJ2-1; maybe TRBD1 (5 bases). Deletions cut 3 bases from V and 4 bases from J, with 10 bases between. CDR1 and CDR2 from the germline V gene are ENHRY and SYGVKD. The CDR3 totals 14 residues. The DNA for the CDR3 is TGTGCCATCAGTGATAAGGGGCAGTACAATGAGCAGTTCTTC. Protein sequence: CAISDKGQYNEQFF.

The CDR3 loop is CATKGAANTEAFF. The CDR3 nucleotides read TGTGCCACCAAGGGGGCAGCGAACACTGAAGCTTTCTTT. V is TRBV27 and J is TRBJ1-1, with 7 bases fitting TRBD1. CDR3 length equals 13 residues. Germline CDR1 reads MNHEY; CDR2 reads SMNVEV (reference sequence). V gave up 10 bases and J gave up 1 base; unmatched junction bases: 6.

The chain joins TRBV20-1 to TRBJ2-6; 9 nucleotides align to TRBD1. The J segment lost 1 base and the V segment lost 5 bases, leaving 12 bases of the junction unmatched. The germline V gene has CDR1 DFQATT and CDR2 SNEGSKA (reference sequence). This CDR3 is 18 amino acids long. The CDR3 region is CSAATGGALRSGANVLTF. CDR3 nucleotide sequence: TGCAGTGCTGCTACAGGGGGCGCCCTCAGGTCTGGGGCCAACGTCCTGACTTTC.

A note on this clonotype: One junction end disagrees with the germline gene, perhaps due to a read error. V gene TRBV5-5 combines with J gene TRBJ2-1, with 7 positions matching TRBD1. CDR1 SGHKS and CDR2 YYEKEE come from the germline V gene (reference sequence). CDR3 length: 15 residues. The CDR3: CASSLALGGYDEQFF. Here the CDR3 DNA reads TGTGCCAGCAGCTTGGCTTTAGGGGGCTACGATGAGCAGTTCTTC. The variable domain in full, completed from reference TRBV5-5 and TRBJ2-1, reads DAGVTQSPTHLIKTRGQQVTLRCSPISGHKSVSWYQQVLGQGPQFIFQYYEKEERGRGNFPDRFSARQFPNYSSELNVNALLLGDSALYLCASSLALGGYDEQFFGPGTRLTVL.

This clonotype was counted only a few times. The CDR3: CASSFLRGSSYNEQFF. CDR3 nucleotides: TGTGCCAGCAGTTTTTTGCGCGGTAGCTCCTACAATGAGCAGTTCTTC. This chain joins TRBV27 and TRBJ2-1; D gene unclear. This CDR3 has 16 residues. The V gene lost 3 bases and the J gene lost 0 bases, with 12 bases spanning the gap. In germline, CDR1 is MNHEY, CDR2 SMNVEV (reference sequence).

The chain is built from TRBV5-4 and TRBJ2-1; D might be TRBD1 or TRBD2, each matching 5 bases. Germline V gene sequence: CDR1 SGHNT, CDR2 YYREEE (reference sequence). This CDR3 has 12 amino acids. V shed 4 bases and J shed 13 bases, with 15 bases lying between them. CDR3 loop: CASSLDYQGQFF. The CDR3, as DNA: TGTGCCAGCAGCCTAGACTATCAGGGTCAGTTCTTC.

This clonotype was seen more than once but under ten times. The rearrangement links TRBV20-1 to TRBJ1-1; no clear D gene. V lost 0 bases, J lost 6 bases, and 11 bases lay in between. This CDR3 has 13 residues. From germline, CDR1 is DFQATT and CDR2 SNEGSKA (reference sequence). The CDR3 DNA is TGCAGTGCTAGAGATCTCGGGTTGGCTGAAGCTTTCTTT. It yields the protein CSARDLGLAEAFF.

This clonotype was found many times. V usage is TRBV11-2 and J usage is TRBJ1-1, with 7 bases that match TRBD1. Germline-derived CDR1 and CDR2 are SGHAT and FQNNGV. This CDR3 spans 17 amino acids. After removal of 2 bases from V and 4 bases from J, the junction contained 13 bases not matched to a gene. The CDR3 DNA is TGTGCCAGCAGCTTATTAGAGGGACAGCGTAGAGTCACTGAAGCTTTCTTT. Amino acids: CASSLLEGQRRVTEAFF.

A few counts support this clonotype. The CDR3 sequence is CASSLDRREASSYEQYF. CDR3 bases: TGTGCCAGCAGCTTAGATAGGAGGGAGGCCTCCTCCTACGAGCAGTACTTC. This sequence joins TRBV11-3 and TRBJ2-7; D possibly corresponds to TRBD2 (6 bases). V was shortened by 0 bases and J by 0 bases, with 15 bases between the two germline ends. From germline, CDR1 is SGHNT and CDR2 YENEEA. This CDR3 spans 17 amino acids.

This clonotype was detected only a few times. V gene TRBV6-1 combines with J gene TRBJ1-5, with D possibly being TRBD1 (5 bases). This CDR3 region has 13 residues. Trimming removed 6 bases at V and 7 bases at J, with 13 bases between. CDR1 and CDR2 (germline): MNHNS, SASEGT. For the CDR3, the DNA is TGTGCCAGCAGAGCCCAGGGAGGGCAGCCCCAGCATTTT. Translating gives CASRAQGGQPQHF.

The chain links TRBV29-1 to TRBJ2-1, with 14 bases lining up with TRBD2. V shed 1 base and J 8 bases; nucleotides not matched to a gene: 10. Germline lookup yields CDR1 SQVTM and CDR2 ANQGSEA. This CDR3 contains 17 residues. CDR3 in DNA: TGCAGCGTTGAAGGACTAGCGGGAGGGCCAAGGGTCGATGAGCAGTTCTTC. Translation: CSVEGLAGGPRVDEQFF.

A few counts support this clonotype. The chain carries TRBV12-3 or TRBV12-4 and TRBJ2-5; TRBD1 agrees at 8 bases. The V and J ends lost 3 bases and 4 bases, in that order; junction bases with no gene match: 7. The CDR3 runs 15 residues. The CDR3 loop reads CASSFDRGRLETQYF. CDR3 coding DNA: TGTGCCAGCAGTTTTGACAGGGGCAGGTTAGAGACCCAGTACTTC.